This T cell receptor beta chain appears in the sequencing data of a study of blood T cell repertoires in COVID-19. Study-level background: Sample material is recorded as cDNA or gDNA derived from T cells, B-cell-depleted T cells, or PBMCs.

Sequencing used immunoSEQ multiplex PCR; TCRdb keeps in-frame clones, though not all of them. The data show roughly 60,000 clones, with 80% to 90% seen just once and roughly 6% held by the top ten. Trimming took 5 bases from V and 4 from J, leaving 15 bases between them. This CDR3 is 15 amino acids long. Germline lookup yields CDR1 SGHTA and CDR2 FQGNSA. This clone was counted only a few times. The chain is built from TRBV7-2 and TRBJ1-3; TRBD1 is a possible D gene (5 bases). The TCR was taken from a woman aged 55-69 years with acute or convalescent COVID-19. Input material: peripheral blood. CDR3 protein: CASSPKPGGGNTIYF. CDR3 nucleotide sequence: TGTGCCAGCAGCCCCAAGCCGGGGGGAGGAAACACCATATATTTT.